Below are 8 T cell receptor beta chains sequenced from a single sample in a study of response to subunit inactivated influenza vaccine. Each CDR3 protein is one row after TCRdb ran MiXCR on the RT-PCR reads. This repertoire shows approximately 730,000 distinct CDR3 sequences, approximately 15% found once; its top ten account for 6% to 7%. This sample comprised PBMCs from blood, obtained 14 days before vaccination. The receptors come from a middle-aged man who received an inactivated influenza vaccine.

The chain is built from TRBV10-3 and TRBJ2-7; TRBD2 agrees at 9 bases. CDR1 and CDR2 (germline): ENHRY, SYGVKD. J gave up 5 bases and V 7 bases, and 9 bases lay outside the gene matches. There are 14 residues in the CDR3. DNA of the CDR3: TGTGCCATCACTGCGACTAGCGGAATCAACGAGCAGTACTTC. This gives the protein CAITATSGINEQYF.

This clonotype has more than one count but fewer than ten. The J gene is TRBJ2-1, the V gene TRBV6-2 or TRBV6-3; D gene ambiguous. Trimming took off 0 bases at V and 5 bases at J, with 5 bases between the two ends. Germline CDR1 MNHEY, CDR2 SVGEGT. The CDR3 runs 13 residues. The CDR3 here is CASSYSLDNEQFF. CDR3 nucleotides: TGTGCCAGCAGTTACTCACTCGACAATGAGCAGTTCTTC.

The chain employs TRBV9 and TRBJ2-5, with D perhaps TRBD1 or TRBD2 (5 bases each). Germline V gene lookup returns CDR1 SGDLS and CDR2 YYNGEE. The CDR3 length is 17 residues. V was shortened by 3 bases and J by 2 bases, with 20 bases between the two germline ends. The CDR3 region is CASSGSPAGTAQETQYF. The CDR3 DNA reads as TGTGCCAGCAGCGGCTCCCCCGCCGGGACGGCGCAAGAGACCCAGTACTTC.

This clonotype was counted many times. The V call is TRBV5-6, the J call TRBJ2-4; D gene ambiguous. The CDR3 is made up of 14 amino acids. V dropped 0 bases and J dropped 0 bases, with 4 bases sitting between them. Germline values: CDR1 SGHDT, CDR2 YYEEEE. CDR3 in DNA: TGTGCCAGCAGCTTGGGATTAGCCAAAAACATTCAGTACTTC. This gives the protein CASSLGLAKNIQYF.

This chain connects TRBV20-1 to TRBJ2-2, with TRBD2 identical over 8 bases. The trim removed 3 bases at V and 6 bases at J, leaving 6 bases unmatched. This CDR3 has 14 residues. Germline V lookup: CDR1 DFQATT, CDR2 SNEGSKA (reference sequence). CDR3 coding DNA: TGCAGTGCTAGGGCGGGAGGAGGGGCCGGGGAGCTGTTTTTT. Residues: CSARAGGGAGELFF.

The chain is built from TRBV12-3 or TRBV12-4 and TRBJ2-3; TRBD2 agrees at 8 bases. J gave up 6 bases and V 1 base, and 6 bases lay outside the gene matches. This CDR3 comprises 15 residues. CDR3 protein: CASSLGGGKFDTQYF. CDR3 sequence (DNA): TGTGCCAGCAGTTTAGGCGGGGGGAAGTTCGATACGCAGTATTTT.

The chain uses TRBV19 and TRBJ1-1; D remains unclear. Germline CDR1 reads LNHDA; CDR2 reads SQIVND (reference sequence). V shed 4 bases and J shed 2 bases, with 8 bases lying between them. This CDR3 spans 13 amino acids. The CDR3 DNA reads TGTGCCAGTAGTAGCCAAACCAACACTGAAGCTTTCTTT. Translating it yields CASSSQTNTEAFF.

The CDR3: CASSHTRTGGSYEQYF. The CDR3 DNA sequence: TGCGCCAGCAGCCACACCCGGACAGGGGGTTCCTACGAGCAGTACTTC. V and J are TRBV4-1 and TRBJ2-7; TRBD1 aligns across 10 bases. Germline V gene sequence: CDR1 MGHRA, CDR2 YSYEKL. This CDR3 contains 16 residues. V trimming: 3 bases; J trimming: 1 base; junction bases outside the gene matches: 6.